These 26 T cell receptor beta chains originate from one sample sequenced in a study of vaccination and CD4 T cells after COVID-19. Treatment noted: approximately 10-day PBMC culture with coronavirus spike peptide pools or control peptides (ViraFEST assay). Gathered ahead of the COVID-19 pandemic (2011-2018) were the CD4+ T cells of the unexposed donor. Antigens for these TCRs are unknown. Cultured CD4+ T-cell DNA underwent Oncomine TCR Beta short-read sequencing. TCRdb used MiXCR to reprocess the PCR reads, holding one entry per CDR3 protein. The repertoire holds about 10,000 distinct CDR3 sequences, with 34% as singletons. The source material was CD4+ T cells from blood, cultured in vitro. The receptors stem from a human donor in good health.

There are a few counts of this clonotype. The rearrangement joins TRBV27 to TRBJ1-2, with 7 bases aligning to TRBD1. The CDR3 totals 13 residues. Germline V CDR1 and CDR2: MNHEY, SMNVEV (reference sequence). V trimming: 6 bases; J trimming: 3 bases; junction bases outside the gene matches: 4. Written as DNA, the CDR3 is TGTGCCAGCAGAGGGACAGTAGACTATGGCTACACCTTC. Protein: CASRGTVDYGYTF.

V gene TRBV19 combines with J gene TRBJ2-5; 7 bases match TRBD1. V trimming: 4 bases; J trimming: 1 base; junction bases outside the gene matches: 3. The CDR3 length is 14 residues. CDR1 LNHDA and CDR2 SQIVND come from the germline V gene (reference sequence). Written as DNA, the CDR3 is TGTGCCAGTAGTACCACAGGGGTCCAAGAGACCCAGTACTTC. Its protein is CASSTTGVQETQYF.

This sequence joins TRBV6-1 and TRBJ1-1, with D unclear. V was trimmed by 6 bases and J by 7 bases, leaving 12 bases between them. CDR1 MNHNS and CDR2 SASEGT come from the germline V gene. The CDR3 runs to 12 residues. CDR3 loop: CASSPTVGEAFF. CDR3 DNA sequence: TGTGCCAGCAGCCCAACGGTAGGTGAAGCTTTCTTT.

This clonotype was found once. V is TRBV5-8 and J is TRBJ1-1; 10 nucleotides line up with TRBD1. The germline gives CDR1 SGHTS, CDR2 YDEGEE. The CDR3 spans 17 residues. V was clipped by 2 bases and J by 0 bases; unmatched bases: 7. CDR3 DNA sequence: TGTGCCAGCAGCTTCTGGGGACAGGGGATTGTGAACACTGAAGCTTTCTTT. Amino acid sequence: CASSFWGQGIVNTEAFF.

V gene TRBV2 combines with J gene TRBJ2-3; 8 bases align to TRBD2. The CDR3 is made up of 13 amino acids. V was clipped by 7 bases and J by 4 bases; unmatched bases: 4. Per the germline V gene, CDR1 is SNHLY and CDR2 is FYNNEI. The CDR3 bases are TGTGCCAGCATAACAGCGGGGGCAGATACGCAGTATTTT. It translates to CASITAGADTQYF.

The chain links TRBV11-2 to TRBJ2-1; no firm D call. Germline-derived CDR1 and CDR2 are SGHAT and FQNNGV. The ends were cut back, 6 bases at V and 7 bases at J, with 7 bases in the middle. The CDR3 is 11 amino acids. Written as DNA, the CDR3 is TGTGCCAGCAGGGATTTAAATGAGCAGTTCTTC. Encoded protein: CASRDLNEQFF.

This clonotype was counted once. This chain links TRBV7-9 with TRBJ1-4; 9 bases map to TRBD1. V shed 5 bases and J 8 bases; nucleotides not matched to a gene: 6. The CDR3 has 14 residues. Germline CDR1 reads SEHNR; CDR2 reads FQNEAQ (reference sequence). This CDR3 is CASSRGTGWEKLFF. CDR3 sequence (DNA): TGTGCCAGCAGCAGGGGGACAGGGTGGGAAAAACTGTTTTTT. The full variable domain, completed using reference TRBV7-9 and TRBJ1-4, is DTGVSQNPRHKITKRGQNVTFRCDPISEHNRLYWYRQTLGQGPEFLTYFQNEAQLEKSRLLSDRFSAERPKGSFSTLEIQRTEQGDSAMYLCASSRGTGWEKLFFGSGTQLSVL.

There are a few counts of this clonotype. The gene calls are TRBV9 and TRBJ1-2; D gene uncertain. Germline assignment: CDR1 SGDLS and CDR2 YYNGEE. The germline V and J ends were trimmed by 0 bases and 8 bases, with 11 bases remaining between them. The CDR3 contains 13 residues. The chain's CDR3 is CASSVDGEGGYTF. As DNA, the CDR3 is TGTGCCAGCAGCGTAGATGGGGAAGGCGGCTACACCTTC.

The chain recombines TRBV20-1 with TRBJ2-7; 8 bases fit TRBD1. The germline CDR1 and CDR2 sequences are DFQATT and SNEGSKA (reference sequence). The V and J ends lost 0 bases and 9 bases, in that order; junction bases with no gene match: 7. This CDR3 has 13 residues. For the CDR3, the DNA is TGCAGTGCTAGAGATAACATAGGACAGGGGCAGTACTTC. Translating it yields CSARDNIGQGQYF.

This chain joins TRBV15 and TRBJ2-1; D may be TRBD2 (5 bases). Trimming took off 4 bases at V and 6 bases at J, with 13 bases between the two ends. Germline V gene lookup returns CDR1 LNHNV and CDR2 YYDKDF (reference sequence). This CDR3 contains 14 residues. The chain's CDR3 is CATSKGETINEQFF. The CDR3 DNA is TGTGCCACCAGCAAAGGCGAGACTATCAATGAGCAGTTCTTC.

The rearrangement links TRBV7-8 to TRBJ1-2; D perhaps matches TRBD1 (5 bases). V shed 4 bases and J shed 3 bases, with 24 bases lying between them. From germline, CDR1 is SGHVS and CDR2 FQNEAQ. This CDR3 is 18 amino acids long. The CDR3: CASSSPFADLTAHYGYTF. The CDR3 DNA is TGTGCCAGCAGCTCCCCCTTCGCCGATCTGACAGCGCACTATGGCTACACCTTC.

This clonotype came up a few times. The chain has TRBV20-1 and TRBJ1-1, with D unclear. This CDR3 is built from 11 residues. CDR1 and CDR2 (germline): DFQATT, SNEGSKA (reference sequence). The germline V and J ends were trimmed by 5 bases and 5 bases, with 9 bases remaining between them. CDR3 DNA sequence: TGCAGTGCTGATCGAGGGACTGAAGCTTTCTTT. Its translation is CSADRGTEAFF.

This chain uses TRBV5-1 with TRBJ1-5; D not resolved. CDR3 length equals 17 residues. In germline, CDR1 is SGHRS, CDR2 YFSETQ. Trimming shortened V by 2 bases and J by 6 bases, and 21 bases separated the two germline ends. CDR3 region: CASSFIFTDKGSQPQHF. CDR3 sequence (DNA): TGCGCCAGCAGCTTCATATTTACCGACAAAGGCAGTCAGCCCCAGCATTTT.

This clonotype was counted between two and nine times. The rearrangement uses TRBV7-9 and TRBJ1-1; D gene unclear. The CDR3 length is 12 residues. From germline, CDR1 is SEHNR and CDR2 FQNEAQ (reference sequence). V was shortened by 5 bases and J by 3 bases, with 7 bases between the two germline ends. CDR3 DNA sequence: TGTGCCAGCAGCCGTACGGACACTGAAGCTTTCTTT. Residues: CASSRTDTEAFF.

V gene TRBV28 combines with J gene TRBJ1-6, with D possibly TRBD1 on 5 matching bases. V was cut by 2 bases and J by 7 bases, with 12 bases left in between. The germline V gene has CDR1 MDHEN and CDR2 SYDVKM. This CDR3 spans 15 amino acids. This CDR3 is CASSLAGGANSPLHF. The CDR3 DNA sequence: TGTGCCAGCAGTTTAGCTGGAGGGGCGAATTCACCCCTCCACTTT.

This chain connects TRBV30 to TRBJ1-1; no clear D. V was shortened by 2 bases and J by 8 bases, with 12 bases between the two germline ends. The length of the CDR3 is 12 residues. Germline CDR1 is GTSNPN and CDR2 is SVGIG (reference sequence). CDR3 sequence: CAWSKVIPEAFF. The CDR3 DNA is TGTGCCTGGAGTAAGGTGATACCAGAAGCTTTCTTT.

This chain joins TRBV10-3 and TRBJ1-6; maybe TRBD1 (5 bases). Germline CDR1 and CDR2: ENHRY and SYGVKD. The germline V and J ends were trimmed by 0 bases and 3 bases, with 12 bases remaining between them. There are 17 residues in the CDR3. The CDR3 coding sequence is TGTGCCATCAGTGAGTCGATCGGGACCATCTATAATTCACCCCTCCACTTT. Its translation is CAISESIGTIYNSPLHF.

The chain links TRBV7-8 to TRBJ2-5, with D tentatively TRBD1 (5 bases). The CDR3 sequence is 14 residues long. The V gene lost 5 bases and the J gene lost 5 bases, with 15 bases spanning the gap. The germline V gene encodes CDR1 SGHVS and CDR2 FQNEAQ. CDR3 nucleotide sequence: TGTGCCAGCAGCCCATTCAGGGCCGGGGAGACCCAGTACTTC. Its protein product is CASSPFRAGETQYF.

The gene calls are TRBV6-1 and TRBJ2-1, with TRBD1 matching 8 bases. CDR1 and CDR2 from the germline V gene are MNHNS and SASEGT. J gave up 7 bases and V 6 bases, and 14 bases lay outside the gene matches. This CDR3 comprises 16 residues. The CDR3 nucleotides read TGTGCCAGCAGACGACCGGACAGGGCGGACGGAAATGAGCAGTTCTTC. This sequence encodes CASRRPDRADGNEQFF.

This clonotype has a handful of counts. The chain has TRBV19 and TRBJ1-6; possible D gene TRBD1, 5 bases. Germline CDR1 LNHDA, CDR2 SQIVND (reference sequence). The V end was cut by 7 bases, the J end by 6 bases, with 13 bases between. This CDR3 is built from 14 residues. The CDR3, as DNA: TGTGCCAGTATGGGGGACTTGAGTAATTCACCCCTCCACTTT. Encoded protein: CASMGDLSNSPLHF.

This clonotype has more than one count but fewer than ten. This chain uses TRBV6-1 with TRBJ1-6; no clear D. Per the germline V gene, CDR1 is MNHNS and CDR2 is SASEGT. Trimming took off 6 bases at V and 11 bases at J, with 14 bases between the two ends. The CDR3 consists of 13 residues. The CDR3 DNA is TGTGCCAGCAGACGGACGGGTGTGGCACCCCTCCACTTT. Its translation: CASRRTGVAPLHF.

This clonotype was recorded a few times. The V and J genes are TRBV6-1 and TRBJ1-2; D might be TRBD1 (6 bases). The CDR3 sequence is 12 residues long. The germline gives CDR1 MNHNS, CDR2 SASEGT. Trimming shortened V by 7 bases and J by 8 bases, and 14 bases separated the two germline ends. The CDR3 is CASIDRIGGYTF. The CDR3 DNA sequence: TGTGCCAGCATAGACAGGATCGGAGGCTACACCTTC.

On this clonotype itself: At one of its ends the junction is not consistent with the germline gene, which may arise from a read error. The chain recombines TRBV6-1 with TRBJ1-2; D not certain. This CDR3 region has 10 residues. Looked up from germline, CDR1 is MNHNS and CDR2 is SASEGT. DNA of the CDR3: TGTGCCAGCAACTTTGGGCAGAGGGACTTC. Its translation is CASNFGQRDF.

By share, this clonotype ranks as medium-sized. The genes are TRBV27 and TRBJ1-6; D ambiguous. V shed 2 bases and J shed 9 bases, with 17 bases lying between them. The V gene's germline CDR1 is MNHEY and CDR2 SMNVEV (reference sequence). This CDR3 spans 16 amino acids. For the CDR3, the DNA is TGTGCCAGCAGTTTAGTCCCCGACCGACGGGGTTCACCCCTCCACTTT. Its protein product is CASSLVPDRRGSPLHF.

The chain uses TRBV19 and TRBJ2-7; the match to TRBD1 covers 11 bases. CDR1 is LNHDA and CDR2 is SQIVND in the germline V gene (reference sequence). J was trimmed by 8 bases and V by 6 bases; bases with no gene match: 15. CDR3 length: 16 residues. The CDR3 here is CASSRAGQGGYEQQYF. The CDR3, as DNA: TGTGCCAGTAGCCGGGCGGGACAGGGGGGCTACGAGCAGCAGTACTTC.

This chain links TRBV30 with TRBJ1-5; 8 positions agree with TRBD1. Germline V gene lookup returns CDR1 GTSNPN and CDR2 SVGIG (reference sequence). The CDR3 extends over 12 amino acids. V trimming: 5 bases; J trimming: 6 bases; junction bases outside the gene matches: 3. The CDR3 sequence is CAWGQGGQPQHF. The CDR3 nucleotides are TGTGCCTGGGGACAGGGAGGTCAGCCCCAGCATTTT.